Each of the 18 T cell receptor beta chains below was sequenced from the same sample in a study of blood T cell repertoires in COVID-19 (dated by TCRdb to the early 2020s). Receptors were amplified or captured by the immunoSEQ multiplex PCR assay. Entries here come from immuneACCESS through TCRdb and include only in-frame sequences with V and J called. Some clones fail to appear in such tables; in the studies checked, an unresolved V gene covers under half of the shortfall, and the cause of the remainder is unknown. This sample lists fewer than 150,000 clones; about nine tenths were detected once. Jointly, the top ten make up 7.7% of the sample. Sequenced input: peripheral blood. These receptors were taken from a human donor in a cohort sampled during active COVID-19.

V usage is TRBV11-3 and J usage is TRBJ2-5; D gene ambiguous. Germline-derived CDR1 and CDR2 are SGHNT and YENEEA. There are 16 residues in the CDR3. Trimming took off 2 bases at V and 5 bases at J, with 18 bases between the two ends. The DNA of the CDR3 is TGTGCCAGCAGCTTAAGCCCCCGTCTGAACTGGGAGACCCAGTACTTC. Translation gives CASSLSPRLNWETQYF.

The rearrangement links TRBV29-1 to TRBJ2-7; D unclear. Germline V gives CDR1 SQVTM, CDR2 ANQGSEA. The CDR3 is made up of 12 amino acids. Between the trimmed V and J ends, which lost 7 bases and 1 base, there was a span of 11 bases. The CDR3 coding sequence is TGCAGCGCCTTATGGGCATCCTACGAGCAGTACTTC. The encoded protein is CSALWASYEQYF.

CDR3 region: CASSLGGSSGNTIYF. The CDR3 coding sequence is TGTGCCAGCAGCTTAGGCGGCAGCTCTGGAAACACCATATATTTT. This chain joins TRBV7-6 and TRBJ1-3; D not certain. Looked up from germline, CDR1 is SGHVS and CDR2 is FNYEAQ. This CDR3 has 15 amino acids. V dropped 1 base and J dropped 0 bases, with 7 bases sitting between them.

This chain uses TRBV12-3 or TRBV12-4 with TRBJ2-5; D is possibly TRBD1 (7 bases). V lost 7 bases and J 1 base, leaving 10 bases between the germline ends. The CDR3 runs 13 residues. The CDR3 DNA follows: TGTGCCAGCAACCAGGGGGGCCAAGAGACCCAGTACTTC. Residues: CASNQGGQETQYF.

The chain employs TRBV6-5 and TRBJ2-1; tentative D call: TRBD2 (5 bases). In germline, CDR1 is MNHEY, CDR2 SVGAGI. The CDR3 totals 15 residues. V was trimmed by 3 bases and J by 3 bases, leaving 12 bases between them. The DNA for the CDR3 is TGTGCCAGCAGTTATGGGGAGCCGAGCTACAATGAGCAGTTCTTC. This sequence encodes CASSYGEPSYNEQFF.

The rearrangement links TRBV9 to TRBJ2-7, with 9 bases that match TRBD1. V gave up 3 bases and J gave up 2 bases; unmatched junction bases: 3. The CDR3 loop spans 14 amino acids. Germline assignment: CDR1 SGDLS and CDR2 YYNGEE. The CDR3 protein is CASSAGTGPYEQYF. The CDR3 region has the DNA TGTGCCAGCAGCGCCGGGACAGGGCCCTACGAGCAGTACTTC.

The CDR3 DNA reads as TGTGCCAGCAGCTTGGAGACTAGTTTCTACGAGCAGTACTTC. It encodes CASSLETSFYEQYF. The V gene is TRBV5-4, the J gene TRBJ2-7; tentatively, D is TRBD2 (6 bases). This CDR3 is 14 amino acids long. Germline CDR1 and CDR2: SGHNT and YYREEE (reference sequence). With 0 bases removed from V and 3 bases from J, the gap between germline ends came to 10 bases.

The chain carries TRBV19 and TRBJ1-5; possibly TRBD1 for D (5 bases). The CDR3 runs 14 residues. Trimming removed 8 bases from V and 2 bases from J, with 13 bases in between. CDR1 is LNHDA and CDR2 is SQIVND in the germline V gene (reference sequence). CDR3 sequence: CASDLGGGNQPQHF. The DNA for the CDR3 is TGTGCCAGTGACCTCGGGGGGGGCAATCAGCCCCAGCATTTT.

V and J are TRBV19 and TRBJ1-1; D might be TRBD1 (6 bases). Looked up from germline, CDR1 is LNHDA and CDR2 is SQIVND (reference sequence). The V end lost 9 bases, the J end lost 3 bases, and 11 bases lay between the germline ends. The CDR3 has 12 amino acids. The DNA of the CDR3 is TGTGCCAGGAGCAGGGGTGACACTGAAGCTTTCTTT. Its protein product is CARSRGDTEAFF.

This clone was counted a few times. V and J are TRBV30 and TRBJ1-5; D not resolved. Germline values: CDR1 GTSNPN, CDR2 SVGIG (reference sequence). Trimming left V 1 base short and J 7 bases short, with 11 bases between. The CDR3 extends over 13 amino acids. The CDR3 coding sequence is TGTGCCTGGAGTGGGGAGGCATGGCAGCCCCAGCATTTT. Protein product: CAWSGEAWQPQHF.

The V call is TRBV7-3, the J call TRBJ2-2; possibly TRBD2 for D (6 bases). The V end lost 5 bases, the J end lost 6 bases, and 13 bases lay between the germline ends. Per the germline V gene, CDR1 is SGHTA and CDR2 is FQGTGA. CDR3 size: 14 residues. CDR3 DNA sequence: TGTGCCAGCAGCAGGGACTCGTCTGCCGGGGAGCTGTTTTTT. This encodes CASSRDSSAGELFF.

The rearrangement links TRBV28 to TRBJ2-1; D ambiguous. This CDR3 contains 11 residues. Germline V gene sequence: CDR1 MDHEN, CDR2 SYDVKM. With 5 bases removed from V and 7 bases from J, the gap between germline ends came to 6 bases. Written as DNA, the CDR3 is TGTGCCAGCAGTGCTAGAAATGAGCAGTTCTTC. Protein sequence: CASSARNEQFF.

V gene TRBV19 combines with J gene TRBJ1-2, with D possibly matching TRBD1 (5 bases). CDR1 and CDR2 (germline): LNHDA, SQIVND (reference sequence). Deletions cut 5 bases from V and 8 bases from J, with 24 bases between. This CDR3 has 16 residues. CDR3: CASSVRIWTPVGGYTF. The CDR3 nucleotides read TGTGCCAGTAGTGTAAGAATATGGACACCGGTTGGGGGCTACACCTTC.

The V call is TRBV19, the J call TRBJ2-7; a possible D gene is TRBD1 (6 bases). The CDR3 length is 15 residues. V was pared by 1 base and J by 3 bases, with 13 bases between. Germline V lookup: CDR1 LNHDA, CDR2 SQIVND (reference sequence). CDR3 protein: CASSIVGGVNYEQYF. The CDR3 DNA reads TGTGCCAGTAGTATAGTTGGGGGCGTCAACTACGAGCAGTACTTC.

This chain links TRBV19 with TRBJ2-7; D is unclear. This CDR3 spans 15 amino acids. Trimming removed 0 bases from V and 0 bases from J, with 9 bases in between. Germline CDR1 reads LNHDA; CDR2 reads SQIVND (reference sequence). The CDR3 sequence: CASSIEVTSSYEQYF. CDR3 sequence (DNA): TGTGCCAGTAGTATAGAAGTAACGAGCTCCTACGAGCAGTACTTC.

This clone was found once. J is TRBJ1-5 and V is TRBV28; maybe TRBD1 (5 bases). V lost 1 base, J lost 7 bases, and 14 bases lay in between. The CDR3 has 15 residues. The V gene's germline CDR1 is MDHEN and CDR2 SYDVKM. CDR3 nucleotides: TGTGCCAGCAGTTTATCAATGCGACAGACCCAGCCCCAGCATTTT. It translates to CASSLSMRQTQPQHF.

V gene TRBV6-1 combines with J gene TRBJ1-2; 10 nucleotides align to TRBD1. This CDR3 contains 17 residues. Germline V lookup: CDR1 MNHNS, CDR2 SASEGT. Trimming cost V 0 bases and J 8 bases; bases outside gene matches: 12. CDR3 sequence: CASSEARGTGVKKGYTF. The CDR3 DNA follows: TGTGCCAGCAGTGAAGCGAGAGGGACAGGGGTAAAGAAAGGCTACACCTTC.

In its sample, this clone was seen many times. This rearrangement joins TRBV14 to TRBJ2-3; 8 bases line up with TRBD2. With V trimmed by 1 base and J by 3 bases, 9 bases remained unmatched. Germline V CDR1 and CDR2: SGHDN, FVKESK. The CDR3 consists of 17 residues. The CDR3 DNA reads as TGTGCCAGCAGCCAAGGGGCACTAGCGGTCTTAACAGATACGCAGTATTTT. Its protein product is CASSQGALAVLTDTQYF.